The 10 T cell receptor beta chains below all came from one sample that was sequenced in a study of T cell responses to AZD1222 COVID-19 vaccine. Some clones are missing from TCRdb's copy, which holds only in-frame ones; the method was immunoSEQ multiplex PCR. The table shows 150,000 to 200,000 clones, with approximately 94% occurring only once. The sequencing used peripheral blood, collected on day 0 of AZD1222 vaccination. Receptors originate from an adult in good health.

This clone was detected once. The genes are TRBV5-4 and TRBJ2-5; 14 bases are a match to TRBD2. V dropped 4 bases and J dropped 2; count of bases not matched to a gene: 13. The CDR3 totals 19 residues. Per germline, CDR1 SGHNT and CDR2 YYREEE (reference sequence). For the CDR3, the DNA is TGTGCCAGCAGCAAGGGGACTAGCGGGGGACAATTCCTTCAAGAGACCCAGTACTTC. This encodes CASSKGTSGGQFLQETQYF.

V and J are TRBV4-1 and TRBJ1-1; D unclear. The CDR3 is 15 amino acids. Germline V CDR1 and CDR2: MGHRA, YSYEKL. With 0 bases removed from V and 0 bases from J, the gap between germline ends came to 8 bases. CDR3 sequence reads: CASSQEDGLNTEAFF. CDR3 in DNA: TGCGCCAGCAGCCAAGAGGATGGGCTGAACACTGAAGCTTTCTTT.

CDR3 nucleotide sequence: TGTGCCAGCAGTTATGGGGGCGCGAACACTGAAGCTTTCTTT. Translated, it gives CASSYGGANTEAFF. V gene TRBV6-5 combines with J gene TRBJ1-1; tentative D call: TRBD1 (6 bases). The CDR3 totals 14 residues. Trimming removed 3 bases from V and 1 base from J, with 9 bases in between. Germline CDR1 and CDR2: MNHEY and SVGAGI.

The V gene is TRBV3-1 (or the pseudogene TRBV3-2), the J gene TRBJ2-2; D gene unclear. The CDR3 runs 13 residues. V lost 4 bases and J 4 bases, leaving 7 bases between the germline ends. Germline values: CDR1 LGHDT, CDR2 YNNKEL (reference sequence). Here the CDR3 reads CASSPGRTGELFF. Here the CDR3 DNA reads TGTGCCAGCAGCCCCGGGCGCACCGGGGAGCTGTTTTTT.

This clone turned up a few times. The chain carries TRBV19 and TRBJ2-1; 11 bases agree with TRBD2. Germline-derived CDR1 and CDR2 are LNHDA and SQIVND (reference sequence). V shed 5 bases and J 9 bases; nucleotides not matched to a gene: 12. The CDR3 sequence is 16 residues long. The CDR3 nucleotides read TGTGCCAGTAGTCCCCCAATTAGCGGGAGGGGTAGTGAGCAGTTCTTC. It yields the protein CASSPPISGRGSEQFF.

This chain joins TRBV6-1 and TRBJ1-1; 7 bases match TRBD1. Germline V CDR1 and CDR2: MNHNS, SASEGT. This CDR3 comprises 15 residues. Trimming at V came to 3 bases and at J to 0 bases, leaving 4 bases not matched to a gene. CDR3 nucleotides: TGTGCCAGCAGTGATGGGACAGCCATGAACACTGAAGCTTTCTTT. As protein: CASSDGTAMNTEAFF.

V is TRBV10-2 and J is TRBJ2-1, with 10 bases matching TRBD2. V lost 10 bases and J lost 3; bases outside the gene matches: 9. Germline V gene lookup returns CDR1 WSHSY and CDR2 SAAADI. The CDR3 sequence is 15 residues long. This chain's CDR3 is CATRGLAGVYNEQFF. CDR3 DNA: TGCGCCACCAGGGGGCTAGCGGGAGTCTACAATGAGCAGTTCTTC.

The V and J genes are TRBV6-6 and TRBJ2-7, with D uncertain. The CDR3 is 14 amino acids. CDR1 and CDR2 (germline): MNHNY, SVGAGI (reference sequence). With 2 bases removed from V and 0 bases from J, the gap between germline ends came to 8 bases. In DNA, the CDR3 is TGTGCCAGCAGTTACACTCAGAGCTCCTACGAGCAGTACTTC. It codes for CASSYTQSSYEQYF.

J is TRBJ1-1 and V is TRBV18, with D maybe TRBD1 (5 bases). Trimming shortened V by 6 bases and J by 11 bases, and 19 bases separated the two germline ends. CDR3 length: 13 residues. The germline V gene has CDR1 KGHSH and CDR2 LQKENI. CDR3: CASSPDREAAAFF. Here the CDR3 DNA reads TGTGCCAGCTCTCCCGACAGAGAAGCGGCGGCTTTCTTT.

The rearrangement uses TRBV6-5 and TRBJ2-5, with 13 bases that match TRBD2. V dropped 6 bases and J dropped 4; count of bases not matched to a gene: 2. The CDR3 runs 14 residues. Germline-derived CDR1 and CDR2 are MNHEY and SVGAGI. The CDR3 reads CASSWTSGRETQYF. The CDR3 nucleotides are TGTGCCAGCAGCTGGACTAGCGGGAGAGAGACCCAGTACTTC.